These 32 T cell receptor beta chains came from one sample sequenced in a study of shared clonotypes between healthy human individuals. Method: immunoSEQ multiplex PCR; TCRdb's copy keeps in-frame clones and lacks some. This table holds around 2.3 million clones, 90% to 97% found once. The sequencing input was naive CD4+ T cells sorted from blood. Described subset: CD45RA+ positively selected. The receptors here all came from a man younger than 35 in good health.

The sample holds one count of this clone. The chain recombines TRBV10-3 with TRBJ1-5, with D maybe TRBD1 (5 bases). Between the trimmed V and J ends, which lost 10 bases and 6 bases, there was a span of 13 bases. This CDR3 region has 12 residues. Germline V gives CDR1 ENHRY, CDR2 SYGVKD. The CDR3 DNA follows: TGTGCCACGCGGGGGACCCGTCAGCCCCAGCATTTT. The encoded protein is CATRGTRQPQHF.

The genes are TRBV4-1 and TRBJ1-5; D gene unclear. This CDR3 comprises 19 residues. V gave up 0 bases and J gave up 1 base, with 19 bases separating them. CDR1 is MGHRA, CDR2 YSYEKL, per germline. The CDR3 nucleotides read TGCGCCAGCAGCCAAGATACCCAGGAGACCTTTGGAAGCAATCAGCCCCAGCATTTT. Residues: CASSQDTQETFGSNQPQHF.

V and J are TRBV30 and TRBJ1-1, with TRBD1 matching 10 bases. The trim removed 2 bases at V and 8 bases at J, leaving 11 bases unmatched. CDR3 length: 15 residues. CDR1 and CDR2 (germline): GTSNPN, SVGIG (reference sequence). The CDR3 region is CAWSRPGQGPGEAFF. Here the CDR3 DNA reads TGTGCCTGGAGTAGACCGGGACAGGGGCCGGGGGAAGCTTTCTTT.

The CDR3 DNA is TGCAGCGTTGAAGACAGGGGGTATAGCTACACCTTC. Its translation: CSVEDRGYSYTF. J is TRBJ1-2 and V is TRBV29-1; 7 bases align to TRBD1. The CDR3 length is 12 residues. Trimming removed 0 bases from V and 9 bases from J; junction bases left unmatched: 4. Germline lookup yields CDR1 SQVTM and CDR2 ANQGSEA.

The chain links TRBV20-1 to TRBJ2-2; D not resolved. Trimming left V 4 bases short and J 6 bases short, with 6 bases between. The CDR3 extends over 11 amino acids. In germline, CDR1 is DFQATT, CDR2 SNEGSKA (reference sequence). The CDR3 nucleotides are TGCAGTGCTACGGGTTCCGGGGAGCTGTTTTTT. It specifies CSATGSGELFF.

V usage is TRBV19 and J usage is TRBJ2-7; D call uncertain. The CDR3 spans 16 residues. Germline-derived CDR1 and CDR2 are LNHDA and SQIVND (reference sequence). The ends were cut back, 1 base at V and 6 bases at J, with 19 bases in the middle. The CDR3 protein is CASSIGATAGRGEQYF. The CDR3 DNA is TGTGCCAGTAGTATAGGTGCCACAGCCGGTCGCGGCGAGCAGTACTTC.

The V and J genes are TRBV11-2 and TRBJ2-2, with D tentatively TRBD2 (6 bases). V was shortened by 5 bases and J by 5 bases, with 6 bases between the two germline ends. The CDR3 is 12 residues long. Germline V lookup: CDR1 SGHAT, CDR2 FQNNGV. The chain's CDR3 is CASSRGTGELFF. The DNA for the CDR3 is TGTGCCAGCAGCCGGGGGACCGGGGAGCTGTTTTTT.

V usage is TRBV27 and J usage is TRBJ2-7, with TRBD1 matching over 8 bases. Germline CDR1 is MNHEY and CDR2 is SMNVEV (reference sequence). V lost 8 bases, J lost 3 bases, and 3 bases stayed unmatched. The CDR3 runs 12 residues. CDR3 DNA sequence: TGTGCCAGCGGACAGGGCCTCTACGAGCAGTACTTC. It is translated as CASGQGLYEQYF.

The rearrangement joins TRBV9 to TRBJ2-5; D gene uncertain. The CDR3 spans 16 residues. In germline, CDR1 is SGDLS, CDR2 YYNGEE. V lost 0 bases, J lost 2 bases, and 14 bases lay in between. The CDR3 region has the DNA TGTGCCAGCAGCGTAGGGCGTGTAGGTTGGCAAGAGACCCAGTACTTC. Protein sequence: CASSVGRVGWQETQYF.

The gene calls are TRBV2 and TRBJ1-1, with a possible D match to TRBD1 (6 bases). The length of the CDR3 is 13 residues. Germline CDR1 SNHLY, CDR2 FYNNEI. Trimming cost V 6 bases and J 3 bases, with 11 bases left between them. Here the CDR3 reads CASRYQGYTEAFF. The CDR3 DNA follows: TGTGCCAGCAGGTATCAGGGGTACACTGAAGCTTTCTTT.

The J gene is TRBJ2-7, the V gene TRBV6-6, with a weak D call TRBD2 (6 bases). Germline-derived CDR1 and CDR2 are MNHNY and SVGAGI (reference sequence). V lost 2 bases and J 0 bases, leaving 11 bases between the germline ends. The CDR3 covers 15 residues. This CDR3 reads CASSYGLANSYEQYF. CDR3 in DNA: TGTGCCAGCAGTTACGGGCTAGCGAACTCCTACGAGCAGTACTTC.

V gene TRBV6-6 combines with J gene TRBJ1-1; the D is unclear. CDR1 MNHNY and CDR2 SVGAGI come from the germline V gene (reference sequence). V gave up 2 bases and J gave up 7 bases, with 11 bases separating them. The CDR3 is 13 amino acids. For the CDR3, the DNA is TGTGCCAGCAGTTACGTTGGAGGGAATGAAGCTTTCTTT. This gives the protein CASSYVGGNEAFF.

To note about this clone: Mismatch with germline at one junction end may stem from a read error. The chain employs TRBV10-3 and TRBJ2-6; the D is unclear. Looked up from germline, CDR1 is ENHRY and CDR2 is SYGVKD. The CDR3 length is 15 residues. The DNA of the CDR3 is TGTGCCATCGGTGACGGACCCCCGGGGGCCAACGTCCTGACTTTC. Translated, it gives CAIGDGPPGANVLTF.

The V and J genes are TRBV28 and TRBJ2-3; 7 bases are shared with TRBD1. The germline V gene has CDR1 MDHEN and CDR2 SYDVKM. This CDR3 has 15 residues. V lost 6 bases, J lost 3 bases, and 9 bases stayed unmatched. Here the CDR3 reads CASSTGERRTDTQYF. CDR3 nucleotide sequence: TGTGCCAGCAGCACAGGGGAGCGCAGGACAGATACGCAGTATTTT.

As regards this clone: This sample includes further DNA sequences coding for the same CDR3. The CDR3 sequence is CASSLPGTGSYEQYF. CDR3 nucleotides: TGCGCCAGCAGCTTGCCGGGGACAGGCTCCTACGAGCAGTACTTC. V is TRBV5-1 and J is TRBJ2-7; 8 nucleotides align to TRBD1. V shed 1 base and J 0 bases; nucleotides not matched to a gene: 3. The CDR3 has 15 amino acids. Germline V gene lookup returns CDR1 SGHRS and CDR2 YFSETQ. Based on the CDR3 plus reference TRBV5-1 and TRBJ2-7, the full variable domain is KAGVTQTPRYLIKTRGQQVTLSCSPISGHRSVSWYQQTPGQGLQFLFEYFSETQRNKGNFPGRFSGRQFSNSRSEMNVSTLELGDSALYLCASSLPGTGSYEQYFGPGTRLTVT.

A note on this clone: Other nucleotide sequences from this sample produce the same CDR3. The chain links TRBV11-2 to TRBJ2-7; D may match TRBD1 or TRBD2 (5 bases each). CDR1 is SGHAT and CDR2 is FQNNGV in the germline V gene. V lost 0 bases and J lost 5, with 8 bases in between. The CDR3 extends over 13 amino acids. The CDR3 spells CASSLDLGDEQYF. The CDR3 nucleotides are TGTGCCAGCAGCTTAGATTTGGGGGACGAGCAGTACTTC.

The chain joins TRBV30 to TRBJ1-3, with D perhaps TRBD1 (5 bases). The CDR3 contains 15 residues. Trimming left V 8 bases short and J 0 bases short, with 17 bases between. Per the germline V gene, CDR1 is GTSNPN and CDR2 is SVGIG (reference sequence). Here the CDR3 reads CAREPDSFSGNTIYF. The DNA of the CDR3 is TGTGCCCGAGAACCCGACAGCTTCTCTGGAAACACCATATATTTT.

The genes are TRBV10-1 and TRBJ1-1; the D is unclear. This CDR3 spans 11 amino acids. Trimming cost V 8 bases and J 4 bases, with 8 bases left between them. CDR1 WNHNN and CDR2 SYGVQD come from the germline V gene (reference sequence). CDR3 in amino acids: CASYRITEAFF. CDR3 nucleotides: TGCGCCAGCTATAGGATCACTGAAGCTTTCTTT.

This clone was seen just once. V usage is TRBV6-6 and J usage is TRBJ2-7; 7 bases align to TRBD1. V was clipped by 5 bases and J by 3 bases; unmatched bases: 4. The CDR3 extends over 13 amino acids. In germline, CDR1 is MNHNY, CDR2 SVGAGI (reference sequence). CDR3 protein: CASSTTGVYEQYF. CDR3 nucleotides: TGTGCCAGCAGTACCACAGGGGTCTACGAGCAGTACTTC.

V is TRBV6-5 and J is TRBJ2-3, with D uncertain. From germline, CDR1 is MNHEY and CDR2 SVGAGI. The CDR3 spans 12 residues. V gave up 3 bases and J gave up 8 bases, with 9 bases separating them. The CDR3 protein is CASSYPGGTQYF. DNA of the CDR3: TGTGCCAGCAGTTATCCTGGCGGTACGCAGTATTTT.

The count of this clone is one. The rearrangement joins TRBV6-5 to TRBJ2-7; TRBD1 aligns across 9 bases. J gave up 4 bases and V 11 bases, and 15 bases lay outside the gene matches. The CDR3 is 15 amino acids. Germline V CDR1 and CDR2: MNHEY, SVGAGI. The CDR3 nucleotides read TGTGCCTCCCACCACAAGACAGGGGGTAGATACGAGCAGTACTTC. It codes for CASHHKTGGRYEQYF.

In DNA form, the CDR3 reads TGTGCCAGCAGTTTAATGTGGGCAAGCGCAGGCTCTGAAGCTTTCTTT. Encoded protein: CASSLMWASAGSEAFF. V usage is TRBV27 and J usage is TRBJ1-1; D is uncertain. Germline V CDR1 and CDR2: MNHEY, SMNVEV (reference sequence). CDR3 length: 16 amino acids. The V end lost 2 bases, the J end lost 6 bases, and 19 bases lay between the germline ends.

The J gene is TRBJ1-5, the V gene TRBV5-1; 9 bases match TRBD1. Germline CDR1 reads SGHRS; CDR2 reads YFSETQ. The CDR3 loop spans 15 amino acids. Losses at the gene ends were 4 bases for V and 6 bases for J; bases not matched to a gene: 8. This CDR3 is CASSAGTGSFQPQHF. CDR3 coding DNA: TGCGCCAGCAGCGCCGGGACAGGGAGTTTTCAGCCCCAGCATTTT.

J is TRBJ2-3 and V is TRBV5-1; 12 nucleotides line up with TRBD2. The CDR3 sequence is 16 residues long. Germline V gene sequence: CDR1 SGHRS, CDR2 YFSETQ. Germline trimming cut 4 bases from V and 0 bases from J; bases unmatched to any gene: 3. The chain's CDR3 is CASSGLAGSSTDTQYF. CDR3 nucleotide sequence: TGCGCCAGCAGCGGACTAGCGGGGTCTAGCACAGATACGCAGTATTTT.

The V and J genes are TRBV7-8 and TRBJ2-7; 8 bases match TRBD1. CDR3 length: 15 amino acids. CDR1 SGHVS and CDR2 FQNEAQ come from the germline V gene. Losses at the gene ends were 3 bases for V and 4 bases for J; bases not matched to a gene: 8. As DNA, the CDR3 is TGTGCCAGCAGCTTCTTAGGACAGGGTTATTACGAGCAGTACTTC. It translates to CASSFLGQGYYEQYF.

The V gene is TRBV10-3, the J gene TRBJ2-7, with TRBD2 identical over 8 bases. Trimming at V came to 10 bases and at J to 4 bases, leaving 18 bases not matched to a gene. CDR3 length: 16 residues. Germline V lookup: CDR1 ENHRY, CDR2 SYGVKD. The DNA of the CDR3 is TGTGCCACCCGGTGGACCCGGGAGGGCGGAGGATACGAGCAGTACTTC. Its protein is CATRWTREGGGYEQYF.

The V and J genes are TRBV10-1 and TRBJ1-1, with a possible D match to TRBD1 (5 bases). This CDR3 spans 16 amino acids. V shed 0 bases and J shed 0 bases, with 11 bases lying between them. Germline V lookup: CDR1 WNHNN, CDR2 SYGVQD (reference sequence). The CDR3: CASSESTVGMNTEAFF. The CDR3 bases are TGCGCCAGCAGTGAGTCGACAGTAGGCATGAACACTGAAGCTTTCTTT.

The chain uses TRBV18 and TRBJ1-6; D is undetermined. CDR1 and CDR2 from the germline V gene are KGHSH and LQKENI. The CDR3 covers 15 residues. V was clipped by 5 bases and J by 7 bases, with 15 bases between them. This chain's CDR3 is CASSGSTGLNSPLHF. Here the CDR3 DNA reads TGTGCCAGCTCAGGTTCTACGGGCCTAAATTCACCCCTCCACTTT.

The rearrangement uses TRBV11-2 and TRBJ2-7; D is perhaps TRBD1 (5 bases). V dropped 0 bases and J dropped 2 bases, with 11 bases sitting between them. Germline V lookup: CDR1 SGHAT, CDR2 FQNNGV. The CDR3 is made up of 15 amino acids. As DNA, the CDR3 is TGTGCCAGCAGCTTAGAGGGCAGGGTAGCCTACGAGCAGTACTTC. Residues: CASSLEGRVAYEQYF.

V and J are TRBV7-3 and TRBJ2-2, with 12 bases matching TRBD2. This CDR3 contains 15 residues. The J segment lost 5 bases and the V segment lost 5 bases, leaving 3 bases of the junction unmatched. Germline assignment: CDR1 SGHTA and CDR2 FQGTGA. The CDR3 region is CASSLTSGGTGELFF. CDR3 in DNA: TGTGCCAGCAGCCTGACTAGCGGGGGAACCGGGGAGCTGTTTTTT.

The V and J genes are TRBV7-9 and TRBJ2-7; perhaps TRBD2 as D (6 bases). The length of the CDR3 is 16 residues. V was shortened by 5 bases and J by 0 bases, with 17 bases between the two germline ends. Germline CDR1 reads SEHNR; CDR2 reads FQNEAQ (reference sequence). CDR3 in DNA: TGTGCCAGCAGCCAACTACCCGGGACTTACTCCTACGAGCAGTACTTC. Encoded protein: CASSQLPGTYSYEQYF.

The chain is built from TRBV10-2 and TRBJ2-1, with 10 positions matching TRBD1. The junction had 4 bases not matched to a gene; V was cut back by 6 bases and J by 2 bases. The CDR3 length is 15 residues. CDR1 is WSHSY and CDR2 is SAAADI in the germline V gene. Here the CDR3 reads CASSLGQGAYNEQFF. Written as DNA, the CDR3 is TGCGCCAGCAGCCTAGGACAGGGGGCCTACAATGAGCAGTTCTTC.